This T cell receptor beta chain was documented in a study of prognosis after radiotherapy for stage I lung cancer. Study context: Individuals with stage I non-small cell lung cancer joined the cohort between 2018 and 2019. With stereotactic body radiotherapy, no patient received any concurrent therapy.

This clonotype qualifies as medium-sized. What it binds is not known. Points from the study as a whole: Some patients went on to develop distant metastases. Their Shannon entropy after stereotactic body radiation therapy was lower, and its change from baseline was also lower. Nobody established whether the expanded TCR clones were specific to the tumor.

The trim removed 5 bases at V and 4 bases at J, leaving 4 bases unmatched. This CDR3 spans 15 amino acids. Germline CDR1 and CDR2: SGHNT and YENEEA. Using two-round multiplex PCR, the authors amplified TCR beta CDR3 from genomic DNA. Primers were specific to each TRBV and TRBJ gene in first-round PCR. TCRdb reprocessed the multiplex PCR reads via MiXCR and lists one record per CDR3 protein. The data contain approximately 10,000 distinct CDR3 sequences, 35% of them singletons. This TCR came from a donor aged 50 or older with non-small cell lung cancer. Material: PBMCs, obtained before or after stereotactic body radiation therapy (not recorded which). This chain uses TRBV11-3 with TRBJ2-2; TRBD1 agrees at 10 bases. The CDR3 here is CASSRRDRGTGELFF. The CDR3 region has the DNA TGTGCCAGCAGCCGCCGGGACAGGGGCACCGGGGAGCTGTTTTTT.